The 28 T cell receptor beta chains listed next were all sequenced from one sample in a study of T cells in Graves' hyperthyroidism and ophthalmopathy. Amplified regions were TCR beta CDR3 sequences from RNA transcripts. RT-PCR in the first round (using the HTBI primer set) targeted the TCR CDR3. Each CDR3 protein gets one entry after TCRdb re-called the multiplex PCR reads with MiXCR. Of 300,000 to 400,000 distinct CDR3 sequences in the sample, roughly 18% were seen once. Source material: blood. These receptors were collected from a woman between 50 and 59 years old with Graves' hyperthyroidism.

This clonotype was counted many times. The rearrangement links TRBV3-1 to TRBJ2-7; D gene unclear. The V and J ends lost 0 bases and 3 bases respectively, with 6 bases between them. Germline V lookup: CDR1 LGHDT, CDR2 YNNKEL (reference sequence). The CDR3 sequence is 13 residues long. CDR3 sequence reads: CASSQELDYEQYF. The DNA for the CDR3 is TGTGCCAGCAGCCAAGAACTGGACTACGAGCAGTACTTC.

This clonotype was observed at least ten times. The V gene is TRBV27, the J gene TRBJ2-7; D gene unclear. The V end lost 5 bases, the J end lost 4 bases, and 18 bases lay between the germline ends. Germline V gene data show CDR1 as MNHEY and CDR2 as SMNVEV (reference sequence). The CDR3 is made up of 15 amino acids. CDR3 sequence: CASSRGGSLSYEQYF. CDR3 sequence (DNA): TGTGCCAGCAGTCGAGGTGGTAGTCTCAGTTACGAGCAGTACTTC.

This clonotype was picked up many times. The chain couples TRBV20-1 to TRBJ2-3; tentative D call: TRBD1 (6 bases). The germline V gene has CDR1 DFQATT and CDR2 SNEGSKA (reference sequence). This CDR3 comprises 14 residues. Deletions cut 3 bases from V and 1 base from J, with 11 bases between. CDR3 nucleotide sequence: TGCAGTGCTAGTCAGGGGCTAGGCACAGATACGCAGTATTTT. This sequence encodes CSASQGLGTDTQYF.

V gene TRBV2 combines with J gene TRBJ2-7; D may be TRBD2 (5 bases). The length of the CDR3 is 11 residues. Germline CDR1 and CDR2: SNHLY and FYNNEI. Trimming left V 8 bases short and J 5 bases short, with 10 bases between. The CDR3 here is CASLGVDEQYF. CDR3 coding DNA: TGTGCCAGCCTCGGGGTTGACGAGCAGTACTTC.

The rearrangement joins TRBV20-1 to TRBJ1-4; 7 bases match TRBD1. This CDR3 has 13 amino acids. Germline V gene sequence: CDR1 DFQATT, CDR2 SNEGSKA (reference sequence). The J segment lost 8 bases and the V segment lost 6 bases, leaving 9 bases of the junction unmatched. The CDR3 spells CSALVQGQEKLFF. CDR3 DNA: TGCAGTGCCCTAGTACAGGGGCAGGAAAAACTGTTTTTT.

Only a few counts were recorded for this clonotype. V is TRBV2 and J is TRBJ1-2; D is unresolved. Trimming cost V 7 bases and J 6 bases, with 18 bases left between them. Germline V gene sequence: CDR1 SNHLY, CDR2 FYNNEI. This CDR3 has 14 residues. The CDR3 DNA is TGTGCCAGCAACCCCTCACTAGGCAGGCATGGCTACACCTTC. This sequence encodes CASNPSLGRHGYTF.

V is TRBV6-5 and J is TRBJ2-5; TRBD1 aligns across 7 bases. The junction had 3 bases not matched to a gene; V was cut back by 2 bases and J by 0 bases. CDR1 and CDR2 (germline): MNHEY, SVGAGI. The CDR3 runs to 15 residues. CDR3: CASSYGTVHQETQYF. CDR3 DNA: TGTGCCAGCAGTTACGGGACAGTACACCAAGAGACCCAGTACTTC.

This clonotype was detected a few times. The genes are TRBV9 and TRBJ2-5; TRBD1 or TRBD2 may be the D gene (6 bases each). This CDR3 spans 15 amino acids. V was cut by 0 bases and J by 5 bases, with 14 bases left in between. Germline V gene sequence: CDR1 SGDLS, CDR2 YYNGEE. CDR3: CASSVDGRGGETQYF. As DNA, the CDR3 is TGTGCCAGCAGCGTAGACGGCAGGGGAGGTGAGACCCAGTACTTC. Drawing the rest from reference TRBV9 and TRBJ2-5, the complete variable domain is DSGVTQTPKHLITATGQRVTLRCSPRSGDLSVYWYQQSLDQGLQFLIQYYNGEERAKGNILERFSAQQFPDLHSELNLSSLELGDSALYFCASSVDGRGGETQYFGPGTRLLVL.

This clonotype was counted between two and nine times. J is TRBJ1-1 and V is TRBV20-1, with a weak D call TRBD1 (5 bases). The germline V and J ends were trimmed by 3 bases and 5 bases, with 13 bases remaining between them. The CDR3 consists of 13 residues. Per germline, CDR1 DFQATT and CDR2 SNEGSKA (reference sequence). CDR3 coding DNA: TGCAGTGCTAGGGGGTCAGGGCCGACTGAAGCTTTCTTT. Protein sequence: CSARGSGPTEAFF.

The CDR3, as DNA: TGTGCCAGCAGCCATACCGGGACAAGTAATGAAAAACTGTTTTTT. It codes for CASSHTGTSNEKLFF. The chain combines TRBV7-2 with TRBJ1-4; tentatively, D is TRBD1 (6 bases). Trimming took off 5 bases at V and 4 bases at J, with 14 bases between the two ends. This CDR3 is 15 amino acids long. Germline assignment: CDR1 SGHTA and CDR2 FQGNSA.

This clonotype was seen repeatedly, ten times or more. The chain is built from TRBV20-1 and TRBJ2-5, with 7 bases that match TRBD2. Germline CDR1 reads DFQATT; CDR2 reads SNEGSKA (reference sequence). This CDR3 is 16 amino acids long. V dropped 5 bases and J dropped 7; count of bases not matched to a gene: 19. CDR3 protein: CSAVEGLAASRGTQYF. The CDR3 DNA follows: TGCAGTGCTGTCGAGGGGCTAGCGGCCTCTCGTGGGACCCAGTACTTC.

This clonotype showed up just a few times. The V call is TRBV6-2 or TRBV6-3, the J call TRBJ2-4; D gene ambiguous. V was pared by 6 bases and J by 8 bases, with 17 bases between. The CDR3 is 14 amino acids. Per germline, CDR1 MNHEY and CDR2 SVGEGT. The CDR3 DNA reads TGTGCCAGCAGCTCGACTCGCCCCCTGGACATTCAGTACTTC. Translated, it gives CASSSTRPLDIQYF.

V usage is TRBV7-9 and J usage is TRBJ2-2; 7 nucleotides agree with TRBD1. The CDR3 consists of 16 residues. After removal of 6 bases from V and 0 bases from J, the junction contained 7 bases not matched to a gene. Germline V gene lookup returns CDR1 SEHNR and CDR2 FQNEAQ (reference sequence). CDR3: CASRELQGPNTGELFF. The CDR3 DNA reads as TGTGCCAGCAGGGAACTACAGGGGCCGAACACCGGGGAGCTGTTTTTT.

This chain uses TRBV20-1 with TRBJ1-1; the match to TRBD1 covers 11 bases. V lost 5 bases to trimming and J lost 3 bases; unmatched junction nucleotides: 2. Germline V lookup: CDR1 DFQATT, CDR2 SNEGSKA (reference sequence). The CDR3 loop spans 13 amino acids. In nucleotides, the CDR3 is TGCAGTGCTCCGGGACAGGGGGACACTGAAGCTTTCTTT. As protein: CSAPGQGDTEAFF.

This clonotype was recorded many times. V gene TRBV20-1 combines with J gene TRBJ2-1, with 7 bases matching TRBD2. Germline lookup yields CDR1 DFQATT and CDR2 SNEGSKA (reference sequence). The CDR3 runs to 14 residues. With V trimmed by 3 bases and J by 5 bases, 7 bases remained unmatched. The CDR3, as DNA: TGCAGTGCTAGGACCTCTGCGGGGGACAATGAGCAGTTCTTC. Translation gives CSARTSAGDNEQFF.

This clonotype was detected only once. This chain joins TRBV12-3 or TRBV12-4 and TRBJ2-3, with 16 bases aligning to TRBD2. V gave up 6 bases and J gave up 5 bases; unmatched junction bases: 8. The CDR3 spans 17 residues. The DNA for the CDR3 is TGTGCCAGCAGCGGGACTAGCGGGGGGGCCGGAATAGATACGCAGTATTTT. It specifies CASSGTSGGAGIDTQYF.

Points on this clonotype: A read error is possible here, since a much larger clone lies one base away. J is TRBJ2-5 and V is TRBV7-9; 11 nucleotides align to TRBD2. Trimming removed 6 bases from V and 5 bases from J; junction bases left unmatched: 14. Germline V gives CDR1 SEHNR, CDR2 FQNEAQ (reference sequence). The CDR3 totals 17 residues. CDR3 loop: CASRPGDTSGSWETQYF. Written as DNA, the CDR3 is TGTGCCAGCAGACCTGGAGACACTAGCGGGAGCTGGGAGACCCAGTACTTC.

The chain joins TRBV11-2 to TRBJ2-2; 14 bases match TRBD2. J was trimmed by 6 bases and V by 5 bases; bases with no gene match: 8. This CDR3 region has 17 residues. Germline V CDR1 and CDR2: SGHAT, FQNNGV. The CDR3 bases are TGTGCCAGCAGCCCAGGACTAGCGGGGGGAGTTTCCGGGGAGCTGTTTTTT. Encoded protein: CASSPGLAGGVSGELFF.

This clonotype was found many times. The chain employs TRBV2 and TRBJ2-3; the match to TRBD1 covers 9 bases. The CDR3 consists of 14 residues. V shed 7 bases, J shed 4 bases, and the junction held 6 bases outside the gene matches. Germline V gene data show CDR1 as SNHLY and CDR2 as FYNNEI. DNA of the CDR3: TGTGCCAGCAATCCGGGACAGGGATCAGATACGCAGTATTTT. It specifies CASNPGQGSDTQYF. The whole variable domain, filled in from reference TRBV2 and TRBJ2-3, reads EPEVTQTPSHQVTQMGQEVILRCVPISNHLYFYWYRQILGQKVEFLVSFYNNEISEKSEIFDDQFSVERPDGSNFTLKIRSTKLEDSAMYFCASNPGQGSDTQYFGPGTRLTVL.

This clonotype was counted only a few times. This chain joins TRBV5-6 and TRBJ2-1; D is unresolved. The CDR3 loop spans 12 amino acids. Per the germline V gene, CDR1 is SGHDT and CDR2 is YYEEEE. Trimming removed 3 bases at V and 8 bases at J, with 9 bases between. The CDR3 spells CASSYSRDEQFF. DNA of the CDR3: TGTGCCAGCAGCTATAGTAGGGATGAGCAGTTCTTC. Full variable domain (missing parts from reference TRBV5-6 and TRBJ2-1): DAGVTQSPTHLIKTRGQQVTLRCSPKSGHDTVSWYQQALGQGPQFIFQYYEEEERQRGNFPDRFSGHQFPNYSSELNVNALLLGDSALYLCASSYSRDEQFFGPGTRLTVL.

The table lists this clonotype with many counts. The chain carries TRBV20-1 and TRBJ2-7; D gene ambiguous. Germline V gene sequence: CDR1 DFQATT, CDR2 SNEGSKA (reference sequence). Trimming removed 0 bases from V and 4 bases from J, with 7 bases in between. This CDR3 is 12 amino acids long. CDR3 coding DNA: TGCAGTGCTAGAGATCGCGGATACGAGCAGTACTTC. As protein: CSARDRGYEQYF.

The rearrangement uses TRBV6-6 and TRBJ1-1; perhaps TRBD1 as D (5 bases). In germline, CDR1 is MNHNY, CDR2 SVGAGI (reference sequence). V lost 2 bases and J 0 bases, leaving 13 bases between the germline ends. The CDR3 runs 16 residues. The CDR3 region has the DNA TGTGCCAGCAGTTACCCCCCGGGACGCGTGAACACTGAAGCTTTCTTT. Protein: CASSYPPGRVNTEAFF.

The V call is TRBV6-1, the J call TRBJ2-7; D possibly uses TRBD1 or TRBD2 (5 bases each). The CDR3 contains 13 residues. V lost 6 bases and J 6 bases, leaving 15 bases between the germline ends. Per germline, CDR1 MNHNS and CDR2 SASEGT. The CDR3 region is CASRPERDREQYV. The DNA for the CDR3 is TGTGCCAGCAGGCCCGAACGGGACCGCGAGCAGTACGTC.

This clonotype has ten or more counts. V is TRBV3-1 and J is TRBJ2-7; D may be TRBD2 (5 bases). Between the trimmed V and J ends, which lost 7 bases and 5 bases, there was a span of 9 bases. The CDR3 spans 11 residues. The germline V gene encodes CDR1 LGHDT and CDR2 YNNKEL (reference sequence). CDR3 residues: CASTWRDEQYV. DNA of the CDR3: TGTGCCAGCACCTGGCGGGACGAGCAGTACGTC.

In its sample, this clonotype was seen a few times. The chain couples TRBV7-9 to TRBJ2-5; 9 bases match TRBD1. Germline trimming cut 6 bases from V and 2 bases from J; bases unmatched to any gene: 13. This CDR3 contains 17 residues. The V gene's germline CDR1 is SEHNR and CDR2 FQNEAQ (reference sequence). In DNA form, the CDR3 reads TGTGCCAGCAGTAGGTCGGACCCCGGGACAGGGCAAGAGACCCAGTACTTC. This gives the protein CASSRSDPGTGQETQYF.

This clonotype showed up just a few times. The chain recombines TRBV12-3 or TRBV12-4 with TRBJ2-1; TRBD2 might be the D (6 bases). The CDR3 is made up of 15 amino acids. Trimming took 2 bases from V and 4 from J, leaving 12 bases between them. CDR3 nucleotide sequence: TGTGCCAGCAGTTTACGGAGCGGGCTTTACAATGAGCAGTTCTTC. Translation: CASSLRSGLYNEQFF.

This clonotype was seen more than once but under ten times. The chain joins TRBV9 to TRBJ2-7, with a weak D call TRBD1 (5 bases). CDR3 length: 14 amino acids. CDR1 and CDR2 from the germline V gene are SGDLS and YYNGEE. The V and J ends lost 0 bases and 2 bases respectively, with 9 bases between them. The CDR3 here is CASSVARGTYEQYV. The DNA for the CDR3 is TGTGCCAGCAGCGTAGCTAGGGGAACCTACGAGCAGTACGTC.

The V call is TRBV5-6, the J call TRBJ1-5; D gene uncertain. Germline V CDR1 and CDR2: SGHDT, YYEEEE. V was pared by 2 bases and J by 1 base, with 7 bases between. This CDR3 region has 14 residues. The CDR3 DNA reads as TGTGCCAGCAGCTTATGGATGAGCAATCAGCCCCAGCATTTT. Protein: CASSLWMSNQPQHF.